The T cell receptor beta chain under discussion was sequenced for a study of CD8 T cells in Susac syndrome. Study-level background: At blood draw, Susac syndrome patients were therapy-naive, on corticosteroids, or on intravenous immunoglobulin alone.

CDR1 and CDR2 from the germline V gene are LNHNV and YYDKDF (reference sequence). V gave up 0 bases and J gave up 8 bases; unmatched junction bases: 5. This CDR3 contains 15 residues. The study sequenced TCR beta in blood CD8+ and CD4+ T cells. Isolation of CD8+ and CD4+ T cells was performed negatively, whereas enrichment of TEMRA cells was done by FACS. Random hexamers were used to reverse transcribe an amount of about 0.45 to 1 ug RNA. One entry per CDR3 protein results from TCRdb running MiXCR on the immunoSEQ multiplex PCR reads. The data hold about 83,000 distinct CDR3 sequences, with about 95% observed a single time. A single count supports this clonotype.

The sequenced sample consisted of CD8+ T cells from PBMCs. This rearrangement joins TRBV15 to TRBJ2-1; 9 nucleotides agree with TRBD2. The receptor was derived from a human donor with Susac syndrome. CDR3 nucleotides: TGTGCCACCAGCAGAGATAGCGGGAGTGACGATGAGCAGTTCTTC. As protein: CATSRDSGSDDEQFF.